These 3 T cell receptor beta chains were sequenced from one sample in a study of naive and memory T cell subsets. Both TRBC1 and TRBC2 were covered by a beta constant-region primer of two equimolar oligonucleotides. The ligated cDNA underwent four PCR rounds using SP2 and nested alpha and beta constant-region primers. In TCRdb, the UMI-ligation and nested PCR reads were re-called with MiXCR into one record per CDR3 protein. The data show approximately 140,000 distinct CDR3 sequences, with roughly a fifth seen just once and roughly 0.68% held by the top ten. These receptors' targets are unknown. Regarding the study as a whole: A few larger clonotypes appeared in naive repertoires, especially CD8, possibly memory cells re-expressing CD45RA.

What was sequenced was naive CD8+ T cells from blood. The receptors shown here come from a human donor in good health.

V usage is TRBV29-1 and J usage is TRBJ2-5; 8 bases map to TRBD2. After removal of 0 bases from V and 5 bases from J, the junction contained 11 bases not matched to a gene. Germline lookup yields CDR1 SQVTM and CDR2 ANQGSEA. The CDR3 runs to 16 residues. CDR3 nucleotide sequence: TGCAGCGTTGAAGAGGTTAGCGGGACCGTTACCGAGACCCAGTACTTC. Translation: CSVEEVSGTVTETQYF.

V and J are TRBV29-1 and TRBJ2-1, with D unclear. The ends were cut back, 6 bases at V and 0 bases at J, with 15 bases in the middle. CDR1 SQVTM and CDR2 ANQGSEA come from the germline V gene. This CDR3 is built from 15 residues. The CDR3 sequence is CSVPPRLSSYNEQFF. CDR3 DNA sequence: TGCAGCGTCCCCCCGAGGCTCAGCTCCTACAATGAGCAGTTCTTC.

The chain recombines TRBV7-8 with TRBJ1-5; D is perhaps TRBD1 (5 bases). Trimming removed 0 bases from V and 3 bases from J, with 12 bases in between. The CDR3 has 16 residues. The germline V gene encodes CDR1 SGHVS and CDR2 FQNEAQ. CDR3 amino acids: CASSLAGQGLNQPQHF. In DNA form, the CDR3 reads TGTGCCAGCAGCTTAGCTGGGCAGGGCCTCAATCAGCCCCAGCATTTT. The full variable domain, its missing parts supplied by reference TRBV7-8 and TRBJ1-5, is GAGVSQSPRYKVAKRGQDVALRCDPISGHVSLFWYQQALGQGPEFLTYFQNEAQLDKSGLPSDRFFAERPEGSVSTLKIQRTQQEDSAVYLCASSLAGQGLNQPQHFGDGTRLSIL.